The next 7 T cell receptor beta chains were all read from a single sample in a study of Ad26.COV2.S vaccination and SARS-CoV-2 variants. Treatment reported: some 20 received Ad26.COV2.S at low or high dose, single or two shots; a few received placebo; per-sample allocation not given. Specimen acquisition occurred on day 63 following the initial vaccine or placebo injection. The repertoire was sequenced with immunoSEQ multiplex PCR; TCRdb's copy has only in-frame clones and lacks some. The data hold a few hundred thousand clones, with approximately 90% observed a single time. The sample here was peripheral blood, taken in a trial of Ad26.COV2.S vaccine versus placebo. The receptors stem from a person aged 18-65 years who received the Ad26.COV2.S COVID-19 vaccine or a placebo.

The genes are TRBV10-3 and TRBJ1-1, with a weak D call TRBD1 (5 bases). Between the trimmed V and J ends, which lost 11 bases and 3 bases, there was a span of 10 bases. Germline assignment: CDR1 ENHRY and CDR2 SYGVKD. The CDR3 runs to 11 residues. The CDR3 region has the DNA TGTGCCTCCTGGGGCCACACTGAAGCTTTCTTT. It is translated as CASWGHTEAFF.

The chain combines TRBV11-2 with TRBJ2-3; 14 bases match TRBD2. Trimming took 8 bases from V and 7 from J; bases not matched to a gene: 2. The CDR3 is made up of 13 amino acids. The germline V gene encodes CDR1 SGHAT and CDR2 FQNNGV. CDR3 sequence: CASRTSGGNTQYF. The CDR3, as DNA: TGTGCCAGCCGGACTAGCGGGGGGAATACGCAGTATTTT.

V is TRBV29-1 and J is TRBJ2-7; D remains ambiguous. V was cut by 0 bases and J by 6 bases, with 12 bases left in between. Germline V gene sequence: CDR1 SQVTM, CDR2 ANQGSEA. The length of the CDR3 is 13 residues. CDR3 DNA sequence: TGCAGCGTTGAAGAGGTTCGGTTTGCCGAGCAGTACTTC. As protein: CSVEEVRFAEQYF.

The rearrangement joins TRBV24-1 to TRBJ2-2; tentatively, D is TRBD1 (6 bases). V lost 3 bases to trimming and J lost 5 bases, with 15 bases between them. The CDR3 is 16 residues long. CDR1 and CDR2 (germline): KGHDR, SFDVKD. CDR3 coding DNA: TGTGCCACCAGTGATCCCCGACAGGATCGTACCGGGGAGCTGTTTTTT. Translation: CATSDPRQDRTGELFF.

The chain has TRBV6-5 and TRBJ2-2; D could derive from TRBD1 or TRBD2 (5 bases each). The germline V and J ends were trimmed by 10 bases and 3 bases, with 15 bases remaining between them. CDR3 length equals 14 residues. CDR1 is MNHEY and CDR2 is SVGAGI in the germline V gene. The CDR3 reads CATARDRDTGELFF. The DNA of the CDR3 is TGTGCCACGGCCAGGGACCGCGACACCGGGGAGCTGTTTTTT.

This clone was counted a single time. This chain links TRBV28 with TRBJ2-3; 9 positions agree with TRBD2. CDR3 size: 15 residues. The V segment lost 2 bases and the J segment 1 base; nucleotides outside the gene matches: 1. CDR1 MDHEN and CDR2 SYDVKM come from the germline V gene. CDR3 region: CASSLIAGGTDTQYF. The CDR3, as DNA: TGTGCCAGCAGTTTAATAGCGGGGGGCACAGATACGCAGTATTTT.

V usage is TRBV28 and J usage is TRBJ2-7, with a possible D match to TRBD2 (6 bases). The CDR3 is 14 amino acids. The germline gives CDR1 MDHEN, CDR2 SYDVKM. Trimming cost V 4 bases and J 5 bases, with 15 bases left between them. The CDR3 sequence: CASSSEGSFDEQYF. Here the CDR3 DNA reads TGTGCCAGCAGTTCGGAGGGGTCTTTTGACGAGCAGTACTTC.